A single sample is the source of the 32 T cell receptor beta chains below, sequenced in a study of CD8 T cells in Susac syndrome. RNA, at about 0.45 to 1 ug, was reverse transcribed with random hexamers. TCRdb itself ran the immunoSEQ multiplex PCR reads through MiXCR, one entry per CDR3 protein. Of about 71,000 distinct CDR3 sequences listed, under 96% are singletons. Input material: CD4+ T cells from PBMCs. These TCRs come from a human donor with multiple sclerosis.

This sequence joins TRBV6-5 and TRBJ2-7; 9 nucleotides line up with TRBD1. The CDR3 length is 14 residues. The ends lost 6 bases at V and 3 bases at J; junction bases unmatched: 6. Germline V CDR1 and CDR2: MNHEY, SVGAGI. DNA of the CDR3: TGTGCCAGCAGACGACAGGGGGGCGGCTACGAGCAGTACTTC. Its translation: CASRRQGGGYEQYF.

This chain links TRBV29-1 with TRBJ1-1; D is perhaps TRBD1 (6 bases). Germline lookup yields CDR1 SQVTM and CDR2 ANQGSEA. CDR3 length equals 12 residues. The germline V and J ends were trimmed by 7 bases and 1 base, with 10 bases remaining between them. CDR3 loop: CSGGHPNTEAFF. The CDR3 DNA is TGCAGCGGGGGACATCCGAACACTGAAGCTTTCTTT.

This clonotype was observed once. The chain is built from TRBV20-1 and TRBJ2-5; no firm D call. Trimming took 2 bases from V and 5 from J, leaving 15 bases between them. Looked up from germline, CDR1 is DFQATT and CDR2 is SNEGSKA (reference sequence). The CDR3 consists of 14 residues. In nucleotides, the CDR3 is TGCAGTGCTAGAATAGGGCCTAGGTGGGAGACCCAGTACTTC. Its protein product is CSARIGPRWETQYF.

J is TRBJ1-5 and V is TRBV6-6; possibly TRBD1 for D (5 bases). Germline V lookup: CDR1 MNHNY, CDR2 SVGAGI (reference sequence). Trimming stripped 6 bases from V and 1 base from J, with 13 bases between. CDR3 length equals 15 residues. The CDR3 sequence is CASRVGGESNQPQHF. CDR3 DNA: TGTGCCAGCAGGGTTGGAGGGGAGAGCAATCAGCCCCAGCATTTT.

This sequence joins TRBV12-3 or TRBV12-4 and TRBJ1-5; 9 bases align to TRBD1. V dropped 3 bases and J dropped 0; count of bases not matched to a gene: 6. This CDR3 is built from 17 residues. In DNA form, the CDR3 reads TGTGCCAGCAGTTTCATAGGACAGGGGATTAGCAATCAGCCCCAGCATTTT. Protein: CASSFIGQGISNQPQHF.

A single count supports this clonotype. The J gene is TRBJ2-2, the V gene TRBV9; no clear D gene. Per germline, CDR1 SGDLS and CDR2 YYNGEE. The ends were cut back, 0 bases at V and 7 bases at J, with 7 bases in the middle. The CDR3 has 13 residues. CDR3 DNA: TGTGCCAGCAGCGTAGTGTTTGACGGGGAGCTGTTTTTT. Translated, it gives CASSVVFDGELFF.

This chain connects TRBV27 to TRBJ2-1; D possibly corresponds to TRBD1 (6 bases). V was trimmed by 0 bases and J by 5 bases, leaving 11 bases between them. CDR3 length equals 15 residues. Germline CDR1 MNHEY, CDR2 SMNVEV (reference sequence). CDR3 sequence (DNA): TGTGCCAGCAGTTTATCCAGGGGCAGACACAATGAGCAGTTCTTC. This translates into CASSLSRGRHNEQFF.

The chain carries TRBV2 and TRBJ1-6; D is unresolved. V gave up 2 bases and J gave up 6 bases, with 8 bases separating them. The CDR3 has 14 residues. The germline V gene has CDR1 SNHLY and CDR2 FYNNEI. For the CDR3, the DNA is TGTGCCAGCAGTGAAAGTGGGAGTAATTCACCCCTCCACTTT. Amino acids: CASSESGSNSPLHF.

The chain combines TRBV19 with TRBJ2-3, with a possible D match to TRBD2 (7 bases). Trimming stripped 9 bases from V and 0 bases from J, with 16 bases between. The CDR3 totals 15 residues. In germline, CDR1 is LNHDA, CDR2 SQIVND (reference sequence). The CDR3 DNA reads TGTGCCAGCAAGACCGGGGGGCCGAGCACAGATACGCAGTATTTT. Residues: CASKTGGPSTDTQYF.

The V call is TRBV5-1, the J call TRBJ2-5; 14 positions agree with TRBD2. J gave up 5 bases and V 7 bases, and 7 bases lay outside the gene matches. The CDR3 is 15 residues long. The germline CDR1 and CDR2 sequences are SGHRS and YFSETQ. CDR3 amino acids: CASGRLAGGFETQYF. CDR3 DNA sequence: TGCGCCAGCGGCCGACTAGCGGGGGGGTTTGAGACCCAGTACTTC.

The chain has TRBV7-2 and TRBJ2-5, with D perhaps TRBD1 (6 bases). The CDR3 is 16 amino acids. Trimming pared 1 base from V and 5 bases from J, leaving 17 bases between. Germline-derived CDR1 and CDR2 are SGHTA and FQGNSA. The CDR3 region is CASSLEGTNQWETQYF. DNA of the CDR3: TGTGCCAGCAGCTTAGAGGGGACAAACCAGTGGGAGACCCAGTACTTC.

The chain uses TRBV20-1 and TRBJ2-5; TRBD1 agrees at 9 bases. Germline CDR1 and CDR2: DFQATT and SNEGSKA (reference sequence). Losses at the gene ends were 5 bases for V and 5 bases for J; bases not matched to a gene: 6. The CDR3 has 13 residues. The CDR3 sequence is CSAGDRVGETQYF. In DNA form, the CDR3 reads TGCAGTGCTGGGGACAGGGTAGGCGAGACCCAGTACTTC.

V is TRBV5-6 and J is TRBJ2-7; D gene uncertain. The CDR3 runs to 13 residues. The germline V and J ends were trimmed by 5 bases and 5 bases, with 14 bases remaining between them. Germline V gene sequence: CDR1 SGHDT, CDR2 YYEEEE. The CDR3 protein is CASSRVGPHEQYF. CDR3 sequence (DNA): TGTGCCAGCAGTCGTGTCGGCCCCCACGAGCAGTACTTC.

This chain links TRBV3-1 with TRBJ2-7; 9 bases match TRBD2. Germline V gives CDR1 LGHDT, CDR2 YNNKEL (reference sequence). Trimming took 4 bases from V and 3 from J; bases not matched to a gene: 4. This CDR3 comprises 14 residues. The CDR3 nucleotides read TGTGCCAGCAGCCGACGCGGGGGGGACTACGAGCAGTACTTC. It codes for CASSRRGGDYEQYF.

The chain links TRBV27 to TRBJ2-5, with D perhaps being TRBD1 or TRBD2 (5 bases each). Germline-derived CDR1 and CDR2 are MNHEY and SMNVEV (reference sequence). CDR3 length equals 15 residues. Trimming took 4 bases from V and 4 from J, leaving 16 bases between them. The DNA for the CDR3 is TGTGCCAGCAGTTCCCCGGGACGACGCTCAGAGACCCAGTACTTC. Amino acids: CASSSPGRRSETQYF.

J is TRBJ2-1 and V is TRBV7-9; 7 nucleotides match TRBD1. Germline V lookup: CDR1 SEHNR, CDR2 FQNEAQ (reference sequence). The CDR3 contains 14 residues. Trimming at V came to 6 bases and at J to 5 bases, leaving 7 bases not matched to a gene. CDR3 sequence: CASRRQGPHNEQFF. In nucleotides, the CDR3 is TGTGCCAGCAGACGACAGGGTCCCCACAATGAGCAGTTCTTC. The full variable domain, its missing parts supplied by reference TRBV7-9 and TRBJ2-1, is DTGVSQNPRHKITKRGQNVTFRCDPISEHNRLYWYRQTLGQGPEFLTYFQNEAQLEKSRLLSDRFSAERPKGSFSTLEIQRTEQGDSAMYLCASRRQGPHNEQFFGPGTRLTVL.

The chain combines TRBV10-3 with TRBJ2-7, with TRBD2 matching over 11 bases. The CDR3 extends over 14 amino acids. Germline trimming cut 7 bases from V and 0 bases from J; bases unmatched to any gene: 2. Germline CDR1 is ENHRY and CDR2 is SYGVKD. CDR3 DNA: TGTGCCATCATCGGACTAGCGGGCTCCTACGAGCAGTACTTC. Its translation is CAIIGLAGSYEQYF.

V is TRBV12-3 or TRBV12-4 and J is TRBJ2-3; 8 nucleotides line up with TRBD1. The CDR3 runs 17 residues. V gave up 3 bases and J gave up 0 bases; unmatched junction bases: 8. In DNA, the CDR3 is TGTGCCAGCAGTTTGAGAGGCAGGGGGCTCAGCACAGATACGCAGTATTTT. It encodes CASSLRGRGLSTDTQYF.

This sequence joins TRBV12-3 or TRBV12-4 and TRBJ2-5; TRBD2 is a possible D gene (5 bases). The CDR3 has 13 residues. V lost 3 bases and J lost 5, with 10 bases in between. CDR3 coding DNA: TGTGCCAGCAGTTTGACCGGGGTCGAGACCCAGTACTTC. Amino acids: CASSLTGVETQYF.

V is TRBV6-2 or TRBV6-3 and J is TRBJ1-6; D may be TRBD1 (5 bases). The germline V gene has CDR1 MNHEY and CDR2 SVGEGT. Trimming removed 4 bases from V and 16 bases from J, with 14 bases in between. The CDR3 spans 12 residues. The CDR3 region has the DNA TGTGCCAGCAGTTCGGGACCGAGGTTTCTCCACTTT. The encoded protein is CASSSGPRFLHF.

J is TRBJ1-5 and V is TRBV5-6; no reliable D call. Trimming removed 4 bases from V and 3 bases from J, with 8 bases in between. The CDR3 consists of 13 residues. Germline assignment: CDR1 SGHDT and CDR2 YYEEEE. The CDR3: CASSKTLNQPQHF. CDR3 bases: TGTGCCAGCAGCAAAACCCTCAATCAGCCCCAGCATTTT.

The chain recombines TRBV6-1 with TRBJ2-3; D perhaps matches TRBD1 (8 bases). Germline lookup yields CDR1 MNHNS and CDR2 SASEGT. The CDR3 loop spans 16 amino acids. V was pared by 8 bases and J by 3 bases, with 21 bases between. The CDR3 DNA follows: TGTGCCAGCCACCGTATTACAGGGGGGGGGACAGATACGCAGTATTTT. Amino acids: CASHRITGGGTDTQYF.

CDR3 region: CASSLFGGQPQHF. Written as DNA, the CDR3 is TGTGCCAGCAGCTTATTTGGAGGTCAGCCCCAGCATTTT. The V gene is TRBV7-2, the J gene TRBJ1-5; unclear D gene. V gave up 2 bases and J gave up 6 bases, with 8 bases separating them. Per germline, CDR1 SGHTA and CDR2 FQGNSA. The CDR3 extends over 13 amino acids.

The chain employs TRBV4-3 and TRBJ2-6; no reliable D call. Germline CDR1 LGHNA, CDR2 YSLEER. Trimming removed 0 bases from V and 0 bases from J, with 6 bases in between. The CDR3 extends over 16 amino acids. CDR3 amino acids: CASSQDGYSGANVLTF. CDR3 DNA sequence: TGCGCCAGCAGCCAAGATGGTTACTCTGGGGCCAACGTCCTGACTTTC.

This sequence joins TRBV20-1 and TRBJ1-6; D ambiguous. V gave up 0 bases and J gave up 7 bases, with 22 bases separating them. The CDR3 is made up of 18 amino acids. Germline V CDR1 and CDR2: DFQATT, SNEGSKA (reference sequence). CDR3 DNA: TGCAGTGCTAGAGAGGTAGGGTTAGGATCAAAATGGAATTCACCCCTCCACTTT. Protein sequence: CSAREVGLGSKWNSPLHF.

The genes are TRBV29-1 and TRBJ2-7; D gene ambiguous. CDR3 size: 11 residues. The ends were cut back, 0 bases at V and 4 bases at J, with 4 bases in the middle. Germline CDR1 is SQVTM and CDR2 is ANQGSEA. In DNA form, the CDR3 reads TGCAGCGTTGAAGATCGGTACGAGCAGTACTTC. Protein product: CSVEDRYEQYF.

The chain carries TRBV29-1 and TRBJ2-7; TRBD1 matches at 8 bases. CDR1 is SQVTM and CDR2 is ANQGSEA in the germline V gene. The CDR3 spans 14 residues. V shed 6 bases, J shed 4 bases, and the junction held 11 bases outside the gene matches. As DNA, the CDR3 is TGCAGCGTCGCCGCCACAGGGGGTGGATACGAGCAGTACTTC. Translated, it gives CSVAATGGGYEQYF.

This chain links TRBV7-2 with TRBJ2-6; TRBD1 aligns across 10 bases. The CDR3 runs to 17 residues. From germline, CDR1 is SGHTA and CDR2 FQGNSA. V shed 5 bases and J 0 bases; nucleotides not matched to a gene: 4. Here the CDR3 reads CASSPGQGNSGANVLTF. DNA for the CDR3: TGTGCCAGCAGCCCGGGACAGGGGAACTCTGGGGCCAACGTCCTGACTTTC.

The genes are TRBV20-1 and TRBJ1-5; D is uncertain. Germline loops: CDR1 DFQATT, CDR2 SNEGSKA (reference sequence). The CDR3 sequence is 15 residues long. V was clipped by 2 bases and J by 5 bases, with 16 bases between them. CDR3 in amino acids: CSARPSGSAYQPQHF. The CDR3 coding sequence is TGCAGTGCTAGACCCTCCGGGAGCGCCTATCAGCCCCAGCATTTT.

This clonotype has only one observation. The V and J genes are TRBV5-1 and TRBJ2-7; 7 nucleotides agree with TRBD1. V lost 4 bases to trimming and J lost 4 bases; unmatched junction nucleotides: 14. The CDR3 is 16 amino acids. Germline-derived CDR1 and CDR2 are SGHRS and YFSETQ. The CDR3 is CASSLGQDLGAYEQYF. CDR3 in DNA: TGCGCCAGCAGCCTTGGACAGGACTTGGGAGCGTACGAGCAGTACTTC.

The gene calls are TRBV2 and TRBJ1-2; no definite D call. The CDR3 has 13 amino acids. The V gene lost 1 base and the J gene lost 7 bases, with 10 bases spanning the gap. Per germline, CDR1 SNHLY and CDR2 FYNNEI. In DNA form, the CDR3 reads TGTGCCAGCAGTGAAGGAAAGTACTTTGGCTACACCTTC. This codes for CASSEGKYFGYTF.

The chain combines TRBV6-1 with TRBJ1-1; TRBD1 matches 9 bases. This CDR3 is built from 11 residues. V lost 6 bases and J lost 12; bases outside the gene matches: 5. From germline, CDR1 is MNHNS and CDR2 SASEGT. The CDR3, as DNA: TGTGCCAGCAGAGGACAGGGGAAAACTTTCTTT. Amino acids: CASRGQGKTFF.